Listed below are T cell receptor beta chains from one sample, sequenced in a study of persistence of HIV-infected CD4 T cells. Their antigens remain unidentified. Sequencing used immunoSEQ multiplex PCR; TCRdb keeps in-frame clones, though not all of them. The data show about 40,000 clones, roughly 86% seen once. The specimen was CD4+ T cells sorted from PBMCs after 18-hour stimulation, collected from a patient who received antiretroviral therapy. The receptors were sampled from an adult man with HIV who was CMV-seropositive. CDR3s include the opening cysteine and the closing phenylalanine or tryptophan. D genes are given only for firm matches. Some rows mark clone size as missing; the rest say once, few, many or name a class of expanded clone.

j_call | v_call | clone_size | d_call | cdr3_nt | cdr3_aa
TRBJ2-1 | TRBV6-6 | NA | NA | TGTGCCAGCAGCTCCTTAGGGACAAAACAGTTCTTC | CASSSLGTKQFF
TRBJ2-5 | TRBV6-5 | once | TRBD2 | TGTGCCAGCAGTCGGACTAGCGGGACAGAGACCCAGTACTTC | CASSRTSGTETQYF
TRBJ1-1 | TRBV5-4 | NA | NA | TGTGCCAGCAGCCTAGGGGCAGGGTTGAACACTGAAGCTTTCTTT | CASSLGAGLNTEAFF
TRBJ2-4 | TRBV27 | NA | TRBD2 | TGTGCCAGCAGTTCGGGGGGGTTAGCCAAAAACATTCAGTACTTC | CASSSGGLAKNIQYF
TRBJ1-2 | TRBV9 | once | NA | TGTGCCAGCAGAGCACCCCCTGGGAAAGGAAACTTCCGTGGCTACACCTTC | CASRAPPGKGNFRGYTF
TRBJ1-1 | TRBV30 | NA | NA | TGTGCCTGGACCCAGGGGATGAACACTGAAGCTTTCTTT | CAWTQGMNTEAFF
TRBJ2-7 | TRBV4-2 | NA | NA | TGTGCCAGCACCTCAAGCGGAAACTCCTACGAGCAGTACTTC | CASTSSGNSYEQYF
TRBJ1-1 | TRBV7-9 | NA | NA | TGTGCCAGCAGCTTATTGCAGACCTCTAACACTGAAGCTTTCTTT | CASSLLQTSNTEAFF
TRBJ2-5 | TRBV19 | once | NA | TGTGCCAGTAGTATAGATCATGGGGGGTCCCAAGAGACCCAGTACTTC | CASSIDHGGSQETQYF
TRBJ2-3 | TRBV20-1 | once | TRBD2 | TGCAGTGCTAGTCCGGGGGGAGGGCCGAAAGATACGCAGTATTTT | CSASPGGGPKDTQYF
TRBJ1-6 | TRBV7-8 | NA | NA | TGTGCCAGCAGCGGATGGCGAGGGAACCGGATTAATTCACCCCTCCACTTT | CASSGWRGNRINSPLHF
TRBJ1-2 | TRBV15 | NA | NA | TGTGCCACCAGCAGAAGCCAAGGACCGTCCGGGAGTGGCTACACCTTC | CATSRSQGPSGSGYTF
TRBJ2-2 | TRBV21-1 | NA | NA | TGTGCCAGCAGCAAAAGGGTAGGGGCCGAGAACACCGGGGAGCTGTTTTTT | CASSKRVGAENTGELFF
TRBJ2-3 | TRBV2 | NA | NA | TGTGCCAGCAGCCCGATTAAGGATACGCAGTATTTT | CASSPIKDTQYF
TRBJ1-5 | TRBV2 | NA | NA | TGTGCCAGCAGTCCTCCCTCGAGGCAGCCCCAGCATTTT | CASSPPSRQPQHF
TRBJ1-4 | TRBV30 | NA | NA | TGTGCCTGGTCTGGAGGGGCGGGCGGTGAAAAACTGTTTTTT | CAWSGGAGGEKLFF
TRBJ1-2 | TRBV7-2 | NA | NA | TGTGCCAGCAGCTTAGGCCCAGCCAACAGCTATGGCTACACCTTC | CASSLGPANSYGYTF
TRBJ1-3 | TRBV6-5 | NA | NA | TGTGCCAGTTTCGGACAGACCTCTGGAAACACCATATATTTT | CASFGQTSGNTIYF
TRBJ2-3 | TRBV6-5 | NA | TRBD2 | TGTGCCAGCAGTTCCGGACTAGCGGGGCACACAGATACGCAGTATTTT | CASSSGLAGHTDTQYF
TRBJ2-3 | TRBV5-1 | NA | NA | TGCGCCAGCAGCTTGGACACGCGACACCGGAGGAGCACAGATACGCAGTATTTT | CASSLDTRHRRSTDTQYF
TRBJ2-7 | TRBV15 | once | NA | TGTGCCACCAGCAGAGACATCGACAGGTGGGAGGAGCAGTACTTC | CATSRDIDRWEEQYF
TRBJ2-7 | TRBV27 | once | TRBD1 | TGTGCGTGCCAGGTTCGGACAGGGGCCTACGAGCAGTACTTC | CACQVRTGAYEQYF
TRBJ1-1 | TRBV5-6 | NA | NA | TGTGCCAGCAGCTTGGTTGAATGGCAGACGAACACTGAAGCTTTCTTT | CASSLVEWQTNTEAFF
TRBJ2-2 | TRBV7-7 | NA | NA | TGTGCCAGCAGCTTAGATGGGAGGAACACCGGGGAGCTGTTTTTT | CASSLDGRNTGELFF
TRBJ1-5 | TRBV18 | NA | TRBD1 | TGTGCCAGCTCACCAAGACAAGACAGGGGAAGCAATCAGCCCCAGCATTTT | CASSPRQDRGSNQPQHF
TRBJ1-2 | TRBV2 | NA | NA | TGTGCCAGCAGTGAAGGGGAGGACTATGGCTACACCTTC | CASSEGEDYGYTF
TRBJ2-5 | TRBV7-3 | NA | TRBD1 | TGTGCCAGCAGCCGAGGGGGCCCCAAGGAGACCCAGTACTTC | CASSRGGPKETQYF
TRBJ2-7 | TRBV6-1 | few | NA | TGTGCCAGCAGTGGTCCAAGAGGTGGGGCCCTCTCCTACGAGCAGTACTTC | CASSGPRGGALSYEQYF
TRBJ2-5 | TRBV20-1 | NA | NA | TGCAGTGCTAGTCGCACTAACTGGGAGACCCAGTACTTC | CSASRTNWETQYF
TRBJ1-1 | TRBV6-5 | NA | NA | TGTGCCAGCAGCTACTTTGGGAACACTGAAGCTTTCTTT | CASSYFGNTEAFF
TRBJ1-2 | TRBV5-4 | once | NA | TGTGCCAGCAGCTCAGCCACGACAGGTCCTAACTATGGCTACACCTTC | CASSSATTGPNYGYTF
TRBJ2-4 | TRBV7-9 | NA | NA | TGTGCCAGCAGCCGCCCTGACAGAAACATTCAGTACTTC | CASSRPDRNIQYF
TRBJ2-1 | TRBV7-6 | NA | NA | TGTGCCAGCAGCTTAGAGGGGCGTGGTGAGCAGTTCTTC | CASSLEGRGEQFF
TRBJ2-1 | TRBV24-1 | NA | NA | TGTGCCACCAGTGATTCCCTGAGGGGGGCGCGGGAGCAGTTCTTC | CATSDSLRGAREQFF
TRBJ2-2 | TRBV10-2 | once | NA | TGCGCCAGCAGTCCCCTGGGGGGCTTGAACACCGGGGAGCTGTTTTTT | CASSPLGGLNTGELFF
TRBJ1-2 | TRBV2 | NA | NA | TGTGCCAGCAGTGAAGCGCGGAGGGAAGTTCGTAGTGGCTACACCTTC | CASSEARREVRSGYTF
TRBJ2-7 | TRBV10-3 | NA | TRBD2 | TGTGCCATCAGTGTTCGGGAGGGTTTCTCCTACGAGCAGTACTTC | CAISVREGFSYEQYF
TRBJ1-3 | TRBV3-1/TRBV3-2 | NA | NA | TGTGCCAGCACCTCGGGGGCCGGAAACACCATATATTTT | CASTSGAGNTIYF
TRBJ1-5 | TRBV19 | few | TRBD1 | TGTGCCAGTAGTATTACAGGGGAAGTTAGCAATCAGCCCCAGCATTTT | CASSITGEVSNQPQHF
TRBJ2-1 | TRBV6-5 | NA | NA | TGTGCCAGCAGTAGAGGGGATGAGCAGTTCTTC | CASSRGDEQFF
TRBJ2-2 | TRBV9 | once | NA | TGTGCCAGCCGGGGGAAGCTTACCGGGGAGCTGTTTTTT | CASRGKLTGELFF
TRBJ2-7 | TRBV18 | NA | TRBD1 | TGTGCCAGCTCACCAACGGGACAGATTAGCTCCTACGAGCAGTACTTC | CASSPTGQISSYEQYF
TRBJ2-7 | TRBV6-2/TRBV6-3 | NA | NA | TGTGCCAGCAGTTACTCGATGGGACACCTCTCCTACGAGCAGTACTTC | CASSYSMGHLSYEQYF
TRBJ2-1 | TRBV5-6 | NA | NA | TGTGCCAGCAGCCAAGCTGGGCTGAGCTCCTACAATGAGCAGTTCTTC | CASSQAGLSSYNEQFF
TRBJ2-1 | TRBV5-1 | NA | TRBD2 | TGCGCCAGCAGCTTGTCCGGGACTAGGGGGAATGAGCAGTTCTTC | CASSLSGTRGNEQFF
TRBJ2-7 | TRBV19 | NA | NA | TGTGCCAGTACCTTAACTGGGAGCTCCTACGAGCAGTACTTC | CASTLTGSSYEQYF
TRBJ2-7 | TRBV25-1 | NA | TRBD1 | TGTGCCAGCAGTGAACAGGGGGCTGGGTACGAGCAGTACTTC | CASSEQGAGYEQYF
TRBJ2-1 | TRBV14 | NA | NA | TGTGCCAGCAGCCAAGCTGTAGCGGCTTACAATGAGCAGTTCTTC | CASSQAVAAYNEQFF
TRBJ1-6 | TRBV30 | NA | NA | TGTGCCTGGAGTGTTGTGACAAGGTCTTCCCCCCTCCACTTT | CAWSVVTRSSPLHF
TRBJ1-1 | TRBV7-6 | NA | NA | TGTGCCAGCAGCTCCCCCGACGGGGGAACTGAAGCTTTCTTT | CASSSPDGGTEAFF
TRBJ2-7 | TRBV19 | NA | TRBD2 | TGTGCCAGTAGTATCTCGGGAGGGACCTTATCCTACGAGCAGTACTTC | CASSISGGTLSYEQYF
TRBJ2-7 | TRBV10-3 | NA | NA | TGTGCCATTGCCTCCGGACGGAGCTCCTACGAGCAGTACTTC | CAIASGRSSYEQYF
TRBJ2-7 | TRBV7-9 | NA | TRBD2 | TGTGCCAGCAGCTTAGCCGGGACTAGCGGCTACGAGCAGTACTTC | CASSLAGTSGYEQYF
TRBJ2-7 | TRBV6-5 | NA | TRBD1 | TGTGCCAGCAGTTACGGGTGGCAGGGGGCTGGGGAGCAGTACTTC | CASSYGWQGAGEQYF
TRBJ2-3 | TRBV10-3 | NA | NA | TGTGCCATCAGTGGGGGTGGGGCGGTAAGCACAGATACGCAGTATTTT | CAISGGGAVSTDTQYF
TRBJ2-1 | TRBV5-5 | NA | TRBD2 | TGTGCCAGCAGCCCCCTAGCGGGAGGTCACAATGAGCAGTTCTTC | CASSPLAGGHNEQFF
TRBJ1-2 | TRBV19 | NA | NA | TGTGCCAGTAAGAAAGGGGACTATGGCTACACCTTC | CASKKGDYGYTF
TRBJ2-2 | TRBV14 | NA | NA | TGTGCCAGCAGCCACAGGCCAGTTCACACCGGGGAGCTGTTTTTT | CASSHRPVHTGELFF